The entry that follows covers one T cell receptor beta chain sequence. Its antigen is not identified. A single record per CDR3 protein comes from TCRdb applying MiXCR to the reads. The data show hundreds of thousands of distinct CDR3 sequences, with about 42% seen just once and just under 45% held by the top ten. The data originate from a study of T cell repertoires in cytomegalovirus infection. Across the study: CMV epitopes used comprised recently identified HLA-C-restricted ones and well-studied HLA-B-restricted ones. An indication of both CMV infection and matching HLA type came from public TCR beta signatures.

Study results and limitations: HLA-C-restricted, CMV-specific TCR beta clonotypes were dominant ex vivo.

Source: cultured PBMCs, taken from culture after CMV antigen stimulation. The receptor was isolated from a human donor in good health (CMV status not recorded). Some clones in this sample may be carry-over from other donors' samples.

The CDR3 here is CASRPQGFQETQYF. The CDR3 nucleotides read TGTGCCAGCAGACCCCAGGGGTTCCAAGAGACCCAGTACTTC. The V call is TRBV28, the J call TRBJ2-5, with D possibly TRBD1 on 6 matching bases. Germline loops: CDR1 MDHEN, CDR2 SYDVKM. This CDR3 is 14 amino acids long. The V end lost 6 bases, the J end lost 1 base, and 12 bases lay between the germline ends.